This T cell receptor (beta chain) was retrieved from a study of beta chain features in type 1 diabetes. Findings and limits, study-wide: The study found moderately but significantly shorter TCRB CDR3s in all four CD4+ subsets of Type 1 diabetes patients.

Investigators reverse transcribed all isolated RNA, so they sequenced expressed TCRB transcripts. The table came from immunoSEQ multiplex PCR; TCRdb's copy has only in-frame clones and leaves some out. The table has around 650,000 clones, over 10% seen once. This clone was seen a handful of times. Its antigen is not identified. The receptor was derived from a man aged 30 to 39 with type 1 diabetes. The specimen was naive CD4+ T cells from blood.

The CDR3, as DNA: TGTGCCAGCAGCTCCCGACAGGCCAGAAATGAAAAACTGTTTTTT. Translation gives CASSSRQARNEKLFF. The chain is built from TRBV7-9 and TRBJ1-4; a weak D match, TRBD1 (6 bases). Trimming pared 4 bases from V and 5 bases from J, leaving 14 bases between. The CDR3 runs to 15 residues. Germline loops: CDR1 SEHNR, CDR2 FQNEAQ (reference sequence).